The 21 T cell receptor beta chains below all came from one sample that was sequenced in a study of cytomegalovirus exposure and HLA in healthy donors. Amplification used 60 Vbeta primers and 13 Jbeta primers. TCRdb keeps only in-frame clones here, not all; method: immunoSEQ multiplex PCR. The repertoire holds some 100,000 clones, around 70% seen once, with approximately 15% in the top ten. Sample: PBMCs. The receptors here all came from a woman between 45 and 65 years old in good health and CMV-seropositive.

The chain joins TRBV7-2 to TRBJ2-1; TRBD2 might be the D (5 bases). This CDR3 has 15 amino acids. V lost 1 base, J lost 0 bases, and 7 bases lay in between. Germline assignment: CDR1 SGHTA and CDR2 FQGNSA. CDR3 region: CASSLGGRSYNEQFF. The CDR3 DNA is TGTGCCAGCAGCTTAGGCGGGCGCTCCTACAATGAGCAGTTCTTC.

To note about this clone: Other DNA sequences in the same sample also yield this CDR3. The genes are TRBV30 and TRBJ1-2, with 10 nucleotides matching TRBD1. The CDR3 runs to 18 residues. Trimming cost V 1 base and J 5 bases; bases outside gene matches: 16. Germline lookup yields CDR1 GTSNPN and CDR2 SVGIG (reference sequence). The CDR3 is CAWSGTSTGTGEGYGYTF. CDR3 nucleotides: TGTGCCTGGAGTGGGACTTCGACCGGGACAGGGGAGGGATATGGCTACACCTTC.

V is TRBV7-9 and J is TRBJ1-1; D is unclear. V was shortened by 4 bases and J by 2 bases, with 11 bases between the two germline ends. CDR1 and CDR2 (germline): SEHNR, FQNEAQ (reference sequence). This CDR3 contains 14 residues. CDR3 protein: CASSSDSFNTEAFF. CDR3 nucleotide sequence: TGTGCCAGCAGCTCTGACTCTTTTAACACTGAAGCTTTCTTT.

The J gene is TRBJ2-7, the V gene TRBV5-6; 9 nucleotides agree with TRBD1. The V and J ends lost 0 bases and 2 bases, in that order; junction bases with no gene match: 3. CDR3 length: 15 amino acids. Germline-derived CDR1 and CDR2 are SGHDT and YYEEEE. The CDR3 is CASSLAGTGTYEQYF. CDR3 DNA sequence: TGTGCCAGCAGCTTGGCAGGGACAGGGACCTACGAGCAGTACTTC.

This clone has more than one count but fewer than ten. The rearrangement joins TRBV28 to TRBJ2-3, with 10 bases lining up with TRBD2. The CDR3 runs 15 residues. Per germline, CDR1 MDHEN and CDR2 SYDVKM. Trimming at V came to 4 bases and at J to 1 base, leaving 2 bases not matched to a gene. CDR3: CASSWSGRGTDTQYF. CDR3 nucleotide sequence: TGTGCCAGCAGTTGGAGCGGGAGGGGCACAGATACGCAGTATTTT.

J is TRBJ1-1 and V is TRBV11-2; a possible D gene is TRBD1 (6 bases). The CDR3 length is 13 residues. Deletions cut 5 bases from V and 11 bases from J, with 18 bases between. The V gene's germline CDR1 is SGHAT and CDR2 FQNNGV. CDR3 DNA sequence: TGTGCCAGCAGCCCCACGGGGACGAGGGGGGCTTTCTTT. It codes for CASSPTGTRGAFF.

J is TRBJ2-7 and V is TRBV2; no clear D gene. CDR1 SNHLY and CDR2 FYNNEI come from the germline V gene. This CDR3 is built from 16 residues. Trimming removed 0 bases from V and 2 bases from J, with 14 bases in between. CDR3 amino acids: CASSEALTRSAYEQYF. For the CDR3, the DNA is TGTGCCAGCAGTGAAGCGCTTACGCGGTCCGCCTACGAGCAGTACTTC.

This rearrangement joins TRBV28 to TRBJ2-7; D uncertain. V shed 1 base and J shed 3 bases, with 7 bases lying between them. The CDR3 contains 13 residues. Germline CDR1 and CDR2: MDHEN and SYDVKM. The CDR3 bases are TGTGCCAGCAGTTTATTCTTCCTCTACGAGCAGTACTTC. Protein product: CASSLFFLYEQYF.

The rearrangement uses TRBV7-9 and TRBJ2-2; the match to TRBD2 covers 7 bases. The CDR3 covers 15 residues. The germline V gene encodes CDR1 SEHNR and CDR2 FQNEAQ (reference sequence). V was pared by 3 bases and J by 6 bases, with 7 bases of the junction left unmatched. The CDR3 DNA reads TGTGCCAGCAGCTTCAGCGGGATCAAGGCCGGGGAGCTGTTTTTT. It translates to CASSFSGIKAGELFF.

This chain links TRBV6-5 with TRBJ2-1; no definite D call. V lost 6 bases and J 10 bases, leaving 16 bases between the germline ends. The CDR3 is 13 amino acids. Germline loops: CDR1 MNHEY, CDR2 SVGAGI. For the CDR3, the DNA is TGTGCCAGCAGCCCACCTAACAGAGTAGAGCAGTTCTTC. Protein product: CASSPPNRVEQFF.

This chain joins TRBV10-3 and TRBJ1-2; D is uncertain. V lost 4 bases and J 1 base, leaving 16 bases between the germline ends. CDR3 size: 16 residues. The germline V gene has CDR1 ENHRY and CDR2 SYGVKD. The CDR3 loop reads CAISALSGEFNYGYTF. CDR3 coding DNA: TGTGCCATCAGTGCTCTCTCTGGGGAGTTTAACTATGGCTACACCTTC.

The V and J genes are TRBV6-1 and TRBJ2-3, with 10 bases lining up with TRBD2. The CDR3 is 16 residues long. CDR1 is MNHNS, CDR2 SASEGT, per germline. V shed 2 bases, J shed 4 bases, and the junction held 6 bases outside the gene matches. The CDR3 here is CASSETSGKGSDTQYF. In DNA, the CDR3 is TGTGCCAGCAGTGAAACTAGCGGGAAGGGCTCAGATACGCAGTATTTT.

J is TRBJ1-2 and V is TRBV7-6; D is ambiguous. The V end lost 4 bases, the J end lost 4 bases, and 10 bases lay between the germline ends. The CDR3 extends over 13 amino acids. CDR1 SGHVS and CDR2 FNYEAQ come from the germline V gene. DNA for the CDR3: TGTGCCAGCAGCTCAAGCCCGGGCTATGGCTACACCTTC. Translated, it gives CASSSSPGYGYTF.

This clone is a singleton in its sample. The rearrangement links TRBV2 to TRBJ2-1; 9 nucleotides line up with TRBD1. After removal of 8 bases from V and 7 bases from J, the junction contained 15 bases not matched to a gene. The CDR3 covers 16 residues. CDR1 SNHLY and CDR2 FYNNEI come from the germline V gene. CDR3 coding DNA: TGTGCCAGCGCCCCTCCTTCCGGGACAGGGATTAATGAGCAGTTCTTC. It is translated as CASAPPSGTGINEQFF.

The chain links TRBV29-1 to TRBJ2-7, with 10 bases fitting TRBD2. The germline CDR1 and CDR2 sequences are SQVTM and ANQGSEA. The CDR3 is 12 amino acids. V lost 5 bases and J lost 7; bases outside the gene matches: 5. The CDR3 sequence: CSVQRTSGEQYF. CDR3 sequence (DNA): TGCAGCGTTCAGAGGACTAGCGGAGAGCAGTACTTC.

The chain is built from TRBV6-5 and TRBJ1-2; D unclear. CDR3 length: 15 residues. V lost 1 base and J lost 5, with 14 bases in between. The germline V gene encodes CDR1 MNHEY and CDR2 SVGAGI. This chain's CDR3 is CASSYYEQDSYGYTF. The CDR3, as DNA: TGTGCCAGCAGTTACTATGAGCAGGACTCTTATGGCTACACCTTC.

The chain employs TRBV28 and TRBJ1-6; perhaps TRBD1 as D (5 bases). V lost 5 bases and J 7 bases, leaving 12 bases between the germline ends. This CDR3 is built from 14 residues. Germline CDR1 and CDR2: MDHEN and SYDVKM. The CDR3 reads CASSGLGGNSPLHF. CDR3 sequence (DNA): TGTGCCAGCAGTGGCTTGGGGGGGAATTCACCCCTCCACTTT.

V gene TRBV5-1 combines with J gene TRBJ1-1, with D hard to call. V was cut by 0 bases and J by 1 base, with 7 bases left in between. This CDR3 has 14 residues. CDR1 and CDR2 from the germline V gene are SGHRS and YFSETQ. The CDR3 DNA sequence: TGCGCCAGCAGCTTGGGTCGGGGGAACACTGAAGCTTTCTTT. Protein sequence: CASSLGRGNTEAFF.

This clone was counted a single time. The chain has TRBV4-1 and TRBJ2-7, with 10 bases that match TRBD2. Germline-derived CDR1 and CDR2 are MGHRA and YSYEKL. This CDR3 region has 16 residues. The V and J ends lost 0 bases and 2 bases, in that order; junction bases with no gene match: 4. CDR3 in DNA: TGCGCCAGCAGCCAAGATGGACTAGCGGACCCCTACGAGCAGTACTTC. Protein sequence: CASSQDGLADPYEQYF.

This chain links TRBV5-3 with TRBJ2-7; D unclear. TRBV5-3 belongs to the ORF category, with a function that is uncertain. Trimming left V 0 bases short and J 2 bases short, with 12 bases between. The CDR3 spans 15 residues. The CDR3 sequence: CARSLGSRQTYEQYF. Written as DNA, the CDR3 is TGTGCCAGAAGCTTGGGATCTCGCCAGACCTACGAGCAGTACTTC.

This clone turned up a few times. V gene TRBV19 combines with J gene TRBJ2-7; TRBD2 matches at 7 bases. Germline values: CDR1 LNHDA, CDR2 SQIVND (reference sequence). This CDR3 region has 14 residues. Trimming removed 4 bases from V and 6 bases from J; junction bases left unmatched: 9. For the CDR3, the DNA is TGTGCCAGTAGTAAGGGCGGGAGCGTCGGCGAGCAGTACTTC. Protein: CASSKGGSVGEQYF.